Below are 27 T cell receptor beta chains sequenced from a single sample in a study of neurological immune-mediated disorders (dated by TCRdb to the late 2010s). To prepare the library, 5' RACE was applied. TCRdb shows the sequencer as Illumina HiSeq 2500. TCRdb reprocessed the public reads (quality trimming at Q25 with fastp, clone calling with MiXCR) and kept in-frame beta chains. When rows share a CDR3 protein, they turn into one entry using the most common DNA and genes. A total of tens of thousands of distinct CDR3 sequences appear in this sample, approximately 14% of them only once. The ten largest clones take up more than 6% of the sample. The sequencing input was PBMCs. These receptors were collected from a woman between 50 and 59 years old in good health.

The J gene is TRBJ2-3, the V gene TRBV7-3, with TRBD2 identical over 7 bases. With V trimmed by 2 bases and J by 5 bases, 7 bases remained unmatched. Looked up from germline, CDR1 is SGHTA and CDR2 is FQGTGA. This CDR3 region has 15 residues. In DNA form, the CDR3 reads TGTGCCAGCAGCTTAGGAGGGAGGGGCATAGATACGCAGTATTTT. It encodes CASSLGGRGIDTQYF.

This clonotype occurred many times. The rearrangement links TRBV14 to TRBJ2-5, with unresolved D. CDR3 length equals 13 residues. Germline CDR1 SGHDN, CDR2 FVKESK. The germline V and J ends were trimmed by 0 bases and 4 bases, with 6 bases remaining between them. CDR3: CASSQDLVETQYF. The CDR3 region has the DNA TGTGCCAGCAGCCAAGATCTCGTAGAGACCCAGTACTTC.

The chain is built from TRBV27 and TRBJ1-3; D perhaps matches TRBD1 (5 bases). Trimming stripped 4 bases from V and 0 bases from J, with 13 bases between. Germline CDR1 MNHEY, CDR2 SMNVEV (reference sequence). This CDR3 is 16 amino acids long. CDR3 nucleotide sequence: TGTGCCAGCAGTTCCCAGGGTTCAAGCTCTGGAAACACCATATATTTT. Protein: CASSSQGSSSGNTIYF.

This clonotype has only a few counts. J is TRBJ2-1 and V is TRBV28; D not resolved. The V gene's germline CDR1 is MDHEN and CDR2 SYDVKM. Trimming left V 3 bases short and J 4 bases short, with 13 bases between. The CDR3 extends over 15 amino acids. CDR3 loop: CASSFGIMAYNEQFF. As DNA, the CDR3 is TGTGCCAGCAGTTTTGGAATAATGGCATACAATGAGCAGTTCTTC.

As DNA, the CDR3 is TGTGCCAGCAGTATACAGGGGGTTGCACATCGGGACACTGAAGCTTTCTTT. The encoded protein is CASSIQGVAHRDTEAFF. This sequence joins TRBV28 and TRBJ1-1, with 8 bases fitting TRBD1. The germline V gene has CDR1 MDHEN and CDR2 SYDVKM. Trimming cost V 5 bases and J 3 bases; bases outside gene matches: 14. The CDR3 runs to 17 residues.

This clonotype has a count of ten or more. The gene calls are TRBV12-5 and TRBJ2-1; D perhaps matches TRBD2 (5 bases). The CDR3 loop spans 16 amino acids. Germline V gene lookup returns CDR1 LGHNT and CDR2 FRNRAP. The V end lost 2 bases, the J end lost 0 bases, and 11 bases lay between the germline ends. The CDR3 region is CASGLPAGGSYNEQFF. The CDR3 DNA is TGTGCTAGTGGTTTGCCCGCGGGTGGCTCCTACAATGAGCAGTTCTTC.

This clonotype was counted many times. The chain combines TRBV9 with TRBJ2-5; 10 bases are shared with TRBD2. CDR1 and CDR2 from the germline V gene are SGDLS and YYNGEE. CDR3 length equals 14 residues. Losses at the gene ends were 3 bases for V and 3 bases for J; bases not matched to a gene: 2. The CDR3: CASSAGTSEETQYF. The CDR3 DNA reads TGTGCCAGCAGCGCCGGGACTAGCGAAGAGACCCAGTACTTC.

This clonotype has at least ten counts. The chain links TRBV12-3 or TRBV12-4 to TRBJ1-2; D is perhaps TRBD1 (5 bases). V was trimmed by 3 bases and J by 6 bases, leaving 17 bases between them. The CDR3 loop spans 15 amino acids. The CDR3 spells CASSLLGTPQDGYTF. The CDR3 nucleotides read TGTGCCAGCAGTTTGTTAGGGACTCCCCAGGATGGCTACACCTTC.

The V gene is TRBV5-1, the J gene TRBJ2-2; TRBD2 aligns across 12 bases. This CDR3 is built from 16 residues. The J segment lost 9 bases and the V segment lost 2 bases, leaving 8 bases of the junction unmatched. CDR1 SGHRS and CDR2 YFSETQ come from the germline V gene. CDR3 DNA: TGCGCCAGCAGCTTTGGACTAGCGGGGACTACCCGGGAGCTGTTTTTT. Amino acid sequence: CASSFGLAGTTRELFF.

Ten or more counts support this clonotype. Here the CDR3 DNA reads TGTGCCACCAGTGATCCCGTGGGTACAGATACGCAGTATTTT. Protein sequence: CATSDPVGTDTQYF. The J gene is TRBJ2-3, the V gene TRBV24-1, with no clear D. In germline, CDR1 is KGHDR, CDR2 SFDVKD. The CDR3 spans 14 residues. With 3 bases removed from V and 3 bases from J, the gap between germline ends came to 9 bases.

Concerning this clonotype itself: One end of the junction does not line up with germline, which may come from a read error. The genes are TRBV2 and TRBJ2-3, with 8 bases that match TRBD2. CDR1 is SNHLY, CDR2 FYNNEI, per germline. The CDR3 totals 17 residues. This CDR3 is CVSRAGAGVGGTDTQYF. For the CDR3, the DNA is TGTGTCAGCAGGGCCGGAGCGGGAGTAGGCGGCACAGATACGCAGTATTTT.

This clonotype appeared many times. The chain has TRBV20-1 and TRBJ2-4; 8 bases line up with TRBD1. V trimming: 6 bases; J trimming: 0 bases; junction bases outside the gene matches: 10. This CDR3 has 16 residues. Germline CDR1 DFQATT, CDR2 SNEGSKA (reference sequence). The CDR3 bases are TGCAGTGCAACTGACGGGACAGGAGTAGCCAAAAACATTCAGTACTTC. It translates to CSATDGTGVAKNIQYF.

V is TRBV7-2 and J is TRBJ2-4; 13 bases match TRBD2. Looked up from germline, CDR1 is SGHTA and CDR2 is FQGNSA. The CDR3 is 20 residues long. The V gene end was trimmed by 5 bases and the J gene end by 0 bases; junction bases not matched to a gene: 13. The CDR3 DNA reads TGTGCCAGCAGCCACAGATCCGGGACTAGCGGGAAATTAGCCAAAAACATTCAGTACTTC. Protein product: CASSHRSGTSGKLAKNIQYF.

This clonotype was observed at least ten times. The J gene is TRBJ1-5, the V gene TRBV3-1; D is unresolved. The CDR3 totals 13 residues. CDR1 is LGHDT, CDR2 YNNKEL, per germline (reference sequence). With 0 bases removed from V and 5 bases from J, the gap between germline ends came to 5 bases. As DNA, the CDR3 is TGTGCCAGCAGCCAAGATCGGCATCAGCCCCAGCATTTT. Encoded protein: CASSQDRHQPQHF.

J is TRBJ2-3 and V is TRBV5-1; TRBD2 aligns across 7 bases. Germline V lookup: CDR1 SGHRS, CDR2 YFSETQ. The CDR3 length is 16 residues. Trimming took 6 bases from V and 0 from J; bases not matched to a gene: 10. This CDR3 is CASKALSGPSTDTQYF. In DNA, the CDR3 is TGCGCCAGCAAGGCCCTTAGCGGGCCTAGCACAGATACGCAGTATTTT.

Many counts were recorded for this clonotype. The chain joins TRBV7-8 to TRBJ2-7; tentative D call: TRBD1 (6 bases). Looked up from germline, CDR1 is SGHVS and CDR2 is FQNEAQ. CDR3 length: 14 amino acids. V was trimmed by 5 bases and J by 2 bases, leaving 13 bases between them. The CDR3 coding sequence is TGTGCCAGCAGCCCAAGGGACATACCCTACGAGCAGTACTTC. Protein sequence: CASSPRDIPYEQYF.

Ten or more counts support this clonotype. The chain is built from TRBV9 and TRBJ2-5; 12 bases agree with TRBD2. From germline, CDR1 is SGDLS and CDR2 YYNGEE. V shed 4 bases and J 4 bases; nucleotides not matched to a gene: 5. The CDR3 is 15 residues long. The CDR3: CASSTRTSGTETQYF. The CDR3 DNA reads as TGTGCCAGCAGCACAAGGACTAGCGGGACAGAGACCCAGTACTTC.

This clonotype was counted at least ten times. The chain has TRBV7-2 and TRBJ2-1; 10 bases match TRBD2. Germline loops: CDR1 SGHTA, CDR2 FQGNSA. This CDR3 is 15 amino acids long. With 5 bases clipped from V and 4 bases from J, the junction kept 5 bases outside the gene matches. CDR3: CASSITSGAYNEQFF. Written as DNA, the CDR3 is TGTGCCAGCAGCATCACTAGCGGGGCTTACAATGAGCAGTTCTTC.

With respect to this clonotype: A much larger clone lies one base from this, so it may be a read error. The chain carries TRBV5-1 and TRBJ2-1; D is ambiguous. V was shortened by 2 bases and J by 5 bases, with 14 bases between the two germline ends. The CDR3 totals 15 residues. The V gene's germline CDR1 is SGHRS and CDR2 YFSETQ. As DNA, the CDR3 is TGCGCCAGCAGCTTTTTTCCCTGGGCAGACAATGAGCAGTTCTTC. This gives the protein CASSFFPWADNEQFF. Drawing the rest from reference TRBV5-1 and TRBJ2-1, the complete variable domain is KAGVTQTPRYLIKTRGQQVTLSCSPISGHRSVSWYQQTPGQGLQFLFEYFSETQRNKGNFPGRFSGRQFSNSRSEMNVSTLELGDSALYLCASSFFPWADNEQFFGPGTRLTVL.

This clonotype has a count of ten or more. The chain recombines TRBV5-1 with TRBJ1-1; D unclear. CDR3 size: 13 residues. V lost 5 bases to trimming and J lost 3 bases, with 11 bases between them. CDR1 and CDR2 (germline): SGHRS, YFSETQ. The CDR3 loop reads CASRRQQDTEAFF. The CDR3 nucleotides read TGCGCCAGCAGAAGGCAGCAAGACACTGAAGCTTTCTTT.

J is TRBJ1-2 and V is TRBV7-2; tentatively, D is TRBD1 (5 bases). The CDR3 loop spans 13 amino acids. V was clipped by 0 bases and J by 6 bases, with 8 bases between them. The germline V gene has CDR1 SGHTA and CDR2 FQGNSA. The CDR3 DNA sequence: TGTGCCAGCAGCTTAGCTCCAGGGAATGGCTACACCTTC. This gives the protein CASSLAPGNGYTF.

This clonotype occurred many times. This chain links TRBV11-2 with TRBJ2-7; 9 bases line up with TRBD2. The CDR3 runs 14 residues. With V trimmed by 1 base and J by 5 bases, 3 bases remained unmatched. Germline CDR1 reads SGHAT; CDR2 reads FQNNGV. CDR3 nucleotide sequence: TGTGCCAGCAGCTTAGCTGGGACTAGCAACGAGCAGTACTTC. This gives the protein CASSLAGTSNEQYF.

The chain carries TRBV5-1 and TRBJ2-2; 9 bases are shared with TRBD1. This CDR3 contains 17 residues. After removal of 4 bases from V and 4 bases from J, the junction contained 11 bases not matched to a gene. Germline-derived CDR1 and CDR2 are SGHRS and YFSETQ. The CDR3 DNA follows: TGCGCCAGCAGCCTTGGTACCGGGACAGGGATCACCGGGGAGCTGTTTTTT. Residues: CASSLGTGTGITGELFF.

This clonotype was seen many times. V usage is TRBV29-1 and J usage is TRBJ2-5; weak D call: TRBD1 (6 bases). V was trimmed by 5 bases and J by 4 bases, leaving 8 bases between them. The CDR3 contains 11 residues. Germline CDR1 and CDR2: SQVTM and ANQGSEA. The CDR3, as DNA: TGCAGCGTTTTAGGGGGAGAGACCCAGTACTTC. Translation gives CSVLGGETQYF.

This clonotype was detected many times. The chain employs TRBV3-1 and TRBJ2-7; D not resolved. Between the trimmed V and J ends, which lost 0 bases and 1 base, there was a span of 13 bases. CDR1 and CDR2 from the germline V gene are LGHDT and YNNKEL (reference sequence). The CDR3 runs 16 residues. CDR3: CASSQEMVSQSYEQYF. CDR3 nucleotide sequence: TGTGCCAGCAGCCAAGAGATGGTGTCACAGTCCTACGAGCAGTACTTC.

This clonotype was seen at least ten times. The chain combines TRBV20-1 with TRBJ1-5; D gene ambiguous. This CDR3 contains 14 residues. Germline V gene lookup returns CDR1 DFQATT and CDR2 SNEGSKA (reference sequence). V was trimmed by 2 bases and J by 4 bases, leaving 12 bases between them. The CDR3 DNA reads as TGCAGTGCTAGATTGTCCCCCGAAAATCAGCCCCAGCATTTT. Protein sequence: CSARLSPENQPQHF.

The sample holds many counts of this clonotype. This chain uses TRBV20-1 with TRBJ1-4; no reliable D call. This CDR3 has 13 residues. Germline values: CDR1 DFQATT, CDR2 SNEGSKA (reference sequence). V was pared by 2 bases and J by 5 bases, with 9 bases between. The CDR3 loop is CSARRAPNEKLFF. The CDR3 coding sequence is TGCAGTGCTAGACGTGCGCCGAATGAAAAACTGTTTTTT.